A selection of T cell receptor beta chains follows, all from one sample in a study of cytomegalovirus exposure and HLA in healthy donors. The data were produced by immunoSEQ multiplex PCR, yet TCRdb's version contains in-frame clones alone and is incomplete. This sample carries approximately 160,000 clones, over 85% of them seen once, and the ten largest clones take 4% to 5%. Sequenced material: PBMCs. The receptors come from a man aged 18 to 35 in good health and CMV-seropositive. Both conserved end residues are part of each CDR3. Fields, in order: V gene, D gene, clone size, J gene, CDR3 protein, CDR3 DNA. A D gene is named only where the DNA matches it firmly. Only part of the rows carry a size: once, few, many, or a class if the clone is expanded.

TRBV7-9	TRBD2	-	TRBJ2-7	CASSQGLAETYEQYF	TGTGCCAGCAGCCAGGGACTAGCGGAAACCTACGAGCAGTACTTC
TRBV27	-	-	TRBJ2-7	CASSYSARYEQYF	TGTGCCAGCAGTTATAGCGCCCGATACGAGCAGTACTTC
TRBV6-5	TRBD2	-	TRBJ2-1	CASSYGLAGGNEQFF	TGTGCCAGCAGTTACGGGCTAGCGGGAGGCAATGAGCAGTTCTTC
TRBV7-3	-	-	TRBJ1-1	CASRRGQNTEAFF	TGTGCCAGCAGACGGGGACAGAACACTGAAGCTTTCTTT
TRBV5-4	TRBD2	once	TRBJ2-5	CASSFVLAGFQETQYF	TGTGCCAGCAGCTTTGTACTAGCGGGTTTCCAAGAGACCCAGTACTTC
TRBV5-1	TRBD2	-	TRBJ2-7	CASSLELAGLYEQYF	TGCGCCAGCAGCTTGGAACTAGCGGGACTCTACGAGCAGTACTTC
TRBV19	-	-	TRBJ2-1	CASSTPPWRSSYNEQFF	TGTGCCAGTAGTACCCCCCCGTGGCGGAGCTCCTACAATGAGCAGTTCTTC
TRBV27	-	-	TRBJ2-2	CASSFVGGAGTGELFF	TGTGCCAGCAGTTTCGTAGGCGGGGCAGGGACCGGGGAGCTGTTTTTT
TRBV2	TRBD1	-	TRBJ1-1	CASSVDRGRFGEAFF	TGTGCCAGCAGCGTCGACAGGGGGCGTTTTGGTGAAGCTTTCTTT
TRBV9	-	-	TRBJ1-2	CASSETRDLNYGYTF	TGTGCCAGCAGTGAAACGCGGGACCTTAACTATGGCTACACCTTC
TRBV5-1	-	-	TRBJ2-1	CASSFTGSSYNEQFF	TGCGCCAGCAGCTTCACTGGGAGCTCCTACAATGAGCAGTTCTTC
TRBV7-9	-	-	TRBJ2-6	CASSLGGRSSGANVLTF	TGTGCCAGCAGCTTGGGTGGGAGGAGCTCTGGGGCCAACGTCCTGACTTTC
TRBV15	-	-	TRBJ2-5	CATSRGSVAQETQYF	TGTGCCACCAGCAGAGGCAGCGTAGCCCAGGAGACCCAGTACTTC
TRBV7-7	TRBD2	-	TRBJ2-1	CASSLDTSGRSEQFF	TGTGCTAGCAGCTTAGACACTAGCGGGAGAAGTGAGCAGTTCTTC
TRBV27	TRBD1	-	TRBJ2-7	CASKLRGPGYEQYF	TGTGCCAGCAAGTTAAGGGGGCCCGGTTACGAGCAGTACTTC
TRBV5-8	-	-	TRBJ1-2	CASSSKVRDYGYTF	TGTGCCAGCAGTAGCAAGGTGCGTGACTATGGCTACACCTTC
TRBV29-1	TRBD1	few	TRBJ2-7	CSVDSDRGGEQYF	TGCAGCGTTGACTCGGACAGGGGTGGCGAGCAGTACTTC
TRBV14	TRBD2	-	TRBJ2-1	CASNLAGGSYNEQFF	TGTGCCAGCAACCTAGCGGGAGGTTCCTACAATGAGCAGTTCTTC
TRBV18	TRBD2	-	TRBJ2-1	CASSGLAESYNEQFF	TGTGCCAGCTCAGGACTAGCGGAGAGTTACAATGAGCAGTTCTTC
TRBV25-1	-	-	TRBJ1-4	CASSALDRSLEKLFF	TGTGCCAGCAGTGCCCTTGACAGGTCTCTCGAAAAACTGTTTTTT
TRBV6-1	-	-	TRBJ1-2	CASSEWAPYGYTF	TGTGCCAGCAGTGAATGGGCACCCTATGGCTACACCTTC
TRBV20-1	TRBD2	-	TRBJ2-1	CSVLAGEQFF	TGCAGTGTCCTAGCGGGTGAGCAGTTCTTC
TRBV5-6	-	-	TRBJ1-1	CASSLLPGQMNTEAFF	TGTGCCAGCAGCTTGCTCCCAGGCCAGATGAACACTGAAGCTTTCTTT
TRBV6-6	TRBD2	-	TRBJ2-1	CASTPKTSIYNEQFF	TGTGCCAGCACCCCGAAGACTAGCATCTACAATGAGCAGTTCTTC
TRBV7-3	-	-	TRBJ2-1	CASSLRASNVYNEQFF	TGTGCCAGCAGCTTAAGGGCTAGCAATGTCTACAATGAGCAGTTCTTC
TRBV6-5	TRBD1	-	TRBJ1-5	CASSSTGGDQPQHF	TGTGCCAGCAGTTCCACAGGGGGCGATCAGCCCCAGCATTTT
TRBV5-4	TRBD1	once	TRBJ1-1	CASSFTGAYTEAFF	TGTGCCAGCAGCTTTACAGGGGCGTACACTGAAGCTTTCTTT
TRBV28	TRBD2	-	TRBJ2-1	CASSLAGVVNNEQFF	TGTGCCAGCAGTTTAGCGGGAGTGGTCAACAATGAGCAGTTCTTC
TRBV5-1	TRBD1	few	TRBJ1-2	CASSLGGSGYTF	TGCGCCAGCAGCTTAGGGGGCTCTGGCTACACCTTC
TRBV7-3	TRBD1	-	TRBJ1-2	CASSWTGTGDGYTF	TGTGCCAGCAGCTGGACCGGGACAGGGGATGGCTACACCTTC
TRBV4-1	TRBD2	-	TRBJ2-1	CASSFLAVTYNEQFF	TGCGCCAGCAGCTTTCTAGCGGTCACTTACAATGAGCAGTTCTTC
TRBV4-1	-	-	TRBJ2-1	CASSQVADRRHNEQFF	TGCGCCAGCAGCCAAGTAGCCGACAGGAGGCACAATGAGCAGTTCTTC
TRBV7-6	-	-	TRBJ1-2	CASSPQQGGRAYNYGYTF	TGTGCCAGCAGCCCCCAACAGGGAGGGAGGGCTTATAACTATGGCTACACCTTC